These 12 T cell receptor beta chains came from one sample sequenced in a study of neurological immune-mediated disorders. MiXCR was run by TCRdb on the 5' RACE reads, yielding one entry per CDR3 protein. The table records about 27,000 distinct CDR3 sequences, more than 20% of them present only once. Sequences were obtained from PBMCs. These receptors were obtained from an older woman in good health.

This clonotype was observed at least ten times. The chain recombines TRBV6-2 or TRBV6-3 with TRBJ2-7; TRBD1 agrees at 10 bases. Germline-derived CDR1 and CDR2 are MNHEY and SVGEGT. The V segment lost 5 bases and the J segment 1 base; nucleotides outside the gene matches: 11. The CDR3 has 17 residues. The CDR3 loop is CASSDASGQGRSYEQYF. In DNA form, the CDR3 reads TGTGCCAGCAGTGACGCCTCGGGACAGGGGAGGTCCTACGAGCAGTACTTC.

Many counts were recorded for this clonotype. The rearrangement links TRBV7-2 to TRBJ2-5, with a weak D call TRBD2 (5 bases). There are 17 residues in the CDR3. From germline, CDR1 is SGHTA and CDR2 FQGNSA. Trimming pared 6 bases from V and 1 base from J, leaving 21 bases between. CDR3 nucleotide sequence: TGTGCCAGCAGGCTGAGCATTAGCGATACTAGCCAAGAGACCCAGTACTTC. Translated: CASRLSISDTSQETQYF.

The sample holds many counts of this clonotype. The rearrangement links TRBV5-1 to TRBJ2-1, with D perhaps being TRBD1 or TRBD2 (5 bases each). The CDR3 is made up of 14 amino acids. Between the trimmed V and J ends, which lost 0 bases and 4 bases, there was a span of 8 bases. The germline gives CDR1 SGHRS, CDR2 YFSETQ. The CDR3 is CASSLGGGYNEQFF. The CDR3, as DNA: TGCGCCAGCAGCTTGGGTGGGGGTTACAATGAGCAGTTCTTC.

The sample holds many counts of this clonotype. This chain links TRBV6-6 with TRBJ2-7; 9 nucleotides agree with TRBD1. V lost 5 bases to trimming and J lost 4 bases; unmatched junction nucleotides: 12. Germline-derived CDR1 and CDR2 are MNHNY and SVGAGI (reference sequence). The CDR3 length is 16 residues. CDR3 sequence: CASSTLTPTGGYEQYF. As DNA, the CDR3 is TGTGCCAGCAGTACCCTAACCCCGACAGGGGGTTACGAGCAGTACTTC.

The V and J genes are TRBV4-1 and TRBJ2-1; 14 positions agree with TRBD2. In germline, CDR1 is MGHRA, CDR2 YSYEKL. Unmatched junction bases numbered 6, after V lost 2 bases and J lost 9 bases. The CDR3 sequence is 16 residues long. CDR3 DNA: TGCGCCAGCAGCCAACCGACTAGCGGGAGGGCAGGTGAGCAGTTCTTC. This translates into CASSQPTSGRAGEQFF.

At least ten counts were recorded for this clonotype. The CDR3 protein is CASSRPLAFSYEQYF. CDR3 bases: TGTGCCAGCAGCCGCCCCTTGGCGTTCTCCTACGAGCAGTACTTC. The V call is TRBV3-1, the J call TRBJ2-7; no firm D call. CDR3 length: 15 residues. Per germline, CDR1 LGHDT and CDR2 YNNKEL (reference sequence). V was pared by 4 bases and J by 0 bases, with 13 bases between.

This clonotype appeared many times. The chain combines TRBV5-1 with TRBJ1-2; unclear D gene. The germline V gene has CDR1 SGHRS and CDR2 YFSETQ. V shed 3 bases and J shed 6 bases, with 12 bases lying between them. The CDR3 runs to 13 residues. The CDR3 DNA reads as TGCGCCAGCAGCTCTCTCAGGCAGGATGGCTACACCTTC. This encodes CASSSLRQDGYTF.

This clonotype was seen many times. The chain carries TRBV7-8 and TRBJ1-5; 7 nucleotides line up with TRBD1. Germline V gene sequence: CDR1 SGHVS, CDR2 FQNEAQ. The CDR3 spans 16 residues. V lost 4 bases, J lost 7 bases, and 13 bases stayed unmatched. CDR3 sequence reads: CASSWGPKQDRQPQHF. The CDR3 DNA reads as TGTGCCAGCAGCTGGGGACCAAAACAGGACAGGCAGCCCCAGCATTTT.

This clonotype was picked up many times. The chain joins TRBV5-6 to TRBJ2-3; D is ambiguous. V gave up 0 bases and J gave up 3 bases, with 11 bases separating them. This CDR3 has 15 residues. Germline V lookup: CDR1 SGHDT, CDR2 YYEEEE. The CDR3 loop reads CASSLGHSWTDTQYF. The CDR3 DNA is TGTGCCAGCAGCTTGGGGCATTCTTGGACAGATACGCAGTATTTT.

This clonotype was counted at least ten times. The chain couples TRBV28 to TRBJ2-5; tentative D call: TRBD2 (5 bases). The CDR3 covers 11 residues. From germline, CDR1 is MDHEN and CDR2 SYDVKM. The V and J ends lost 8 bases and 10 bases respectively, with 14 bases between them. CDR3 sequence: CASGPPRDQYF. CDR3 in DNA: TGTGCCAGCGGCCCCCCCCGGGACCAGTACTTC.

This clonotype was counted at least ten times. V and J are TRBV14 and TRBJ2-7; D gene uncertain. This CDR3 has 14 residues. CDR1 is SGHDN and CDR2 is FVKESK in the germline V gene. The ends were cut back, 4 bases at V and 3 bases at J, with 13 bases in the middle. CDR3 in amino acids: CASSRPGRYYEQYF. The CDR3 nucleotides are TGTGCCAGCAGCCGGCCGGGTCGCTACTACGAGCAGTACTTC.

This clonotype is deemed medium-sized. The V call is TRBV29-1, the J call TRBJ1-1; possibly TRBD1 for D (5 bases). CDR3 length equals 14 residues. Germline CDR1 and CDR2: SQVTM and ANQGSEA. V shed 4 bases and J shed 4 bases, with 16 bases lying between them. This CDR3 reads CSVGPGTGATEAFF. The CDR3 DNA sequence: TGCAGCGTTGGGCCCGGGACGGGAGCCACTGAAGCTTTCTTT.